One sample yielded the 14 T cell receptor beta chains listed below, sequenced in a study of beta chain features in type 1 diabetes (dated by TCRdb to 2017 to 2018). These receptors' antigens are unknown. Libraries were prepared through the immunoSEQ multiplex PCR assay. The High Capacity cDNA Reverse Transcription Kit was used to reverse transcribe all of the isolated RNA, meaning that expressed TCRB transcripts were what got sequenced. Here the immuneACCESS table is served through TCRdb, limited to in-frame sequences with V and J called. Missing clones are a known gap in these copies; in checked studies unresolved V genes cover under half, and the rest lacks a known reason. Recorded for this sample are over 200,000 clones; roughly a tenth of them occurred a single time. The ten largest clones represent about 0.018% of the sample. Results and caveats for the whole study, not just this receptor: Type 1 diabetes patients showed a moderate but significant shortening of TCRB CDR3 length in all four CD4+ subsets.

The sample comprised naive CD4+ T cells from blood. Sample cell subset or site, as interpreted from the label and publication: true naive CD4+ T cells. Source of these receptors: a man aged 30-40 years with type 1 diabetes.

The chain employs TRBV27 and TRBJ2-7, with D unresolved. This CDR3 has 14 amino acids. The germline CDR1 and CDR2 sequences are MNHEY and SMNVEV (reference sequence). Trimming left V 5 bases short and J 2 bases short, with 13 bases between. The CDR3 region is CASSPRSNPYEQYF. CDR3 DNA: TGTGCCAGCAGTCCCCGCAGTAATCCCTACGAGCAGTACTTC.

This clone was picked up a small number of times. This chain joins TRBV15 and TRBJ2-3; 7 nucleotides align to TRBD2. Germline V lookup: CDR1 LNHNV, CDR2 YYDKDF (reference sequence). The CDR3 covers 13 residues. The V and J ends lost 7 bases and 1 base, in that order; junction bases with no gene match: 2. The CDR3 coding sequence is TGTGCCACCACCCGGGGGGGCACAGATACGCAGTATTTT. Translated: CATTRGGTDTQYF.

The chain carries TRBV6-6 and TRBJ2-3; weak D call: TRBD2 (6 bases). The germline CDR1 and CDR2 sequences are MNHNY and SVGAGI (reference sequence). The CDR3 is made up of 15 amino acids. Trimming removed 6 bases from V and 2 bases from J, with 15 bases in between. CDR3 residues: CASRRGTSPTDTQYF. CDR3 nucleotides: TGTGCCAGCAGGAGGGGCACTAGCCCCACAGATACGCAGTATTTT.

The chain uses TRBV6-5 and TRBJ2-7; 7 nucleotides line up with TRBD2. J lost 4 bases, V lost 6 bases, and 12 bases had no gene match. CDR3 length: 15 amino acids. CDR1 is MNHEY, CDR2 SVGAGI, per germline. The CDR3, as DNA: TGTGCCAGCAGCAGGACTAGTCCTAACCGGTACGAGCAGTACTTC. Translation gives CASSRTSPNRYEQYF.

The chain has TRBV7-2 and TRBJ1-3, with D possibly TRBD1 on 5 matching bases. The V and J ends lost 2 bases and 4 bases respectively, with 12 bases between them. Looked up from germline, CDR1 is SGHTA and CDR2 is FQGNSA. The CDR3 has 15 amino acids. Here the CDR3 reads CASSLRGISGNTIYF. DNA for the CDR3: TGTGCCAGCAGCTTAAGGGGTATCTCAGGAAACACCATATATTTT. The full variable domain, rest sourced from reference TRBV7-2 and TRBJ1-3, is GAGVSQSPSNKVTEKGKDVELRCDPISGHTALYWYRQSLGQGLEFLIYFQGNSAPDKSGLPSDRFSAERTGGSVSTLTIQRTQQEDSAVYLCASSLRGISGNTIYFGEGSWLTVV.

Only a few counts were recorded for this clone. CDR3 protein: CASTGGQPQHF. CDR3 nucleotides: TGCGCCAGCACCGGAGGACAGCCCCAGCATTTT. The V and J genes are TRBV5-1 and TRBJ1-5; D unclear. Germline lookup yields CDR1 SGHRS and CDR2 YFSETQ. The V gene lost 6 bases and the J gene lost 7 bases, with 8 bases spanning the gap. This CDR3 spans 11 amino acids.

This clone was picked up a small number of times. The chain combines TRBV9 with TRBJ2-7; TRBD2 matches 7 bases. The CDR3 spans 13 residues. The germline V gene has CDR1 SGDLS and CDR2 YYNGEE. With V trimmed by 0 bases and J by 4 bases, 1 base remained unmatched. The CDR3 nucleotides read TGTGCCAGCAGCGTAGGGGAGGGGTACGAGCAGTACTTC. Amino acid sequence: CASSVGEGYEQYF.

J is TRBJ2-1 and V is TRBV5-1; the match to TRBD2 covers 10 bases. The germline CDR1 and CDR2 sequences are SGHRS and YFSETQ. CDR3 length equals 16 residues. The trim removed 0 bases at V and 10 bases at J, leaving 10 bases unmatched. CDR3 region: CASSLGALTSGEEQFF. DNA for the CDR3: TGCGCCAGCAGCTTGGGGGCCCTAACTAGCGGGGAGGAGCAGTTCTTC.

This clone came up a few times. The genes are TRBV4-3 and TRBJ1-6; 10 bases are a match to TRBD1. The germline gives CDR1 LGHNA, CDR2 YSLEER. V was pared by 4 bases and J by 14 bases, with 8 bases of the junction left unmatched. The CDR3 has 14 amino acids. The CDR3 loop reads CASSRGTGETTLHF. The CDR3 DNA reads as TGCGCCAGCAGCCGCGGGACAGGGGAAACGACCCTCCACTTT.

The chain uses TRBV11-1 and TRBJ1-1; the D is unclear. The germline CDR1 and CDR2 sequences are SGHAT and FQDESV (reference sequence). The CDR3 is 14 residues long. Trimming left V 2 bases short and J 3 bases short, with 10 bases between. CDR3 amino acids: CASSLPGSDTEAFF. The CDR3 nucleotides are TGTGCCAGCAGCTTACCCGGGTCCGACACTGAAGCTTTCTTT.

The chain links TRBV19 to TRBJ2-1, with D hard to call. The CDR3 consists of 15 residues. Per the germline V gene, CDR1 is LNHDA and CDR2 is SQIVND (reference sequence). V was trimmed by 4 bases and J by 6 bases, leaving 16 bases between them. The CDR3 DNA sequence: TGTGCCAGTAGTAAAGCCCCAGGAACGATCAATGAGCAGTTCTTC. Its protein product is CASSKAPGTINEQFF.

This clone has more than one count but fewer than ten. The genes are TRBV30 and TRBJ2-5; 9 bases are a match to TRBD2. Germline V gene lookup returns CDR1 GTSNPN and CDR2 SVGIG (reference sequence). The CDR3 spans 14 residues. Trimming at V came to 3 bases and at J to 5 bases, leaving 7 bases not matched to a gene. The CDR3 reads CAWRPSGGKETQYF. The CDR3 DNA is TGTGCCTGGAGACCGAGCGGGGGGAAGGAGACCCAGTACTTC.

This clone was observed a handful of times. The chain carries TRBV14 and TRBJ1-6; D is unresolved. Trimming took 1 base from V and 8 from J, leaving 12 bases between them. This CDR3 spans 15 amino acids. Germline V lookup: CDR1 SGHDN, CDR2 FVKESK. The CDR3 region is CASSQGGRSYSPLHF. DNA of the CDR3: TGTGCCAGCAGCCAAGGCGGTAGGAGTTATTCACCCCTCCACTTT.

The chain combines TRBV4-3 with TRBJ2-7, with 8 bases fitting TRBD1. Unmatched junction bases numbered 12, after V lost 5 bases and J lost 3 bases. Germline V gene sequence: CDR1 LGHNA, CDR2 YSLEER. The CDR3 runs 16 residues. The CDR3 here is CASSSRRGQNNYEQYF. CDR3 in DNA: TGCGCCAGCAGCTCCCGCAGGGGGCAAAATAACTACGAGCAGTACTTC.